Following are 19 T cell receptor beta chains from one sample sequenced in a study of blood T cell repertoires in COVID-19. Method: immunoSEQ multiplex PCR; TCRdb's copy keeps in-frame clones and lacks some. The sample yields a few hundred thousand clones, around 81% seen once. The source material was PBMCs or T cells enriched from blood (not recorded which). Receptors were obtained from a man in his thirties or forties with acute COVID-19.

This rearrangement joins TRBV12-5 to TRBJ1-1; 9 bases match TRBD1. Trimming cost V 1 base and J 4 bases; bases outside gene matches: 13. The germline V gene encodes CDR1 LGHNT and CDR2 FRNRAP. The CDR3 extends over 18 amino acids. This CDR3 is CASGLAHVQGAFSTEAFF. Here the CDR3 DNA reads TGTGCTAGTGGTTTGGCCCACGTACAGGGGGCGTTTTCCACTGAAGCTTTCTTT.

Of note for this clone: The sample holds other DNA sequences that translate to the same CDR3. DNA for the CDR3: TGTGCCAGCAGTTACAGGGGACAGGGGGTTTATGGCTACACCTTC. Protein: CASSYRGQGVYGYTF. This chain joins TRBV6-5 and TRBJ1-2, with 11 bases lining up with TRBD1. CDR3 size: 15 residues. V lost 2 bases, J lost 5 bases, and 4 bases stayed unmatched. Germline assignment: CDR1 MNHEY and CDR2 SVGAGI.

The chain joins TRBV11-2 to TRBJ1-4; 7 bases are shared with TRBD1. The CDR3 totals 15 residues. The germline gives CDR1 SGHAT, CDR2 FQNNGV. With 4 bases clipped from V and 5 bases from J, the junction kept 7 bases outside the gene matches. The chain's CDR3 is CASSSAGTANEKLFF. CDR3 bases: TGTGCCAGCAGCTCCGCCGGGACAGCAAATGAAAAACTGTTTTTT.

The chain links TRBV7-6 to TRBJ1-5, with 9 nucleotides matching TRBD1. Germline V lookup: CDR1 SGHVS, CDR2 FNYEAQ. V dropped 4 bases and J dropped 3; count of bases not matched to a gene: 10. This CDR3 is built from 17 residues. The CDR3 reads CASSSLPGTGLNQPQHF. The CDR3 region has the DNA TGTGCCAGCAGCTCCTTGCCAGGGACAGGGCTCAATCAGCCCCAGCATTTT.

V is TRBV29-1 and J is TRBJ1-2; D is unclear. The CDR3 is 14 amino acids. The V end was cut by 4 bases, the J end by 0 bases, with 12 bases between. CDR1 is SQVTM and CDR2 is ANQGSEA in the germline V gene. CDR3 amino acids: CSVAPPVSNYGYTF. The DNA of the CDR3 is TGCAGCGTTGCCCCCCCCGTATCTAACTATGGCTACACCTTC.

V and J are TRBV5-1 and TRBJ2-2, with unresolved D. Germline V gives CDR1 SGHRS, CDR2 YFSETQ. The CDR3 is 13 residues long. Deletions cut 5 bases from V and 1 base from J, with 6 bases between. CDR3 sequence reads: CASRPQNTGELFF. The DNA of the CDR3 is TGCGCCAGCAGGCCACAGAACACCGGGGAGCTGTTTTTT. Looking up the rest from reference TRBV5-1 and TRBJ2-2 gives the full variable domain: KAGVTQTPRYLIKTRGQQVTLSCSPISGHRSVSWYQQTPGQGLQFLFEYFSETQRNKGNFPGRFSGRQFSNSRSEMNVSTLELGDSALYLCASRPQNTGELFFGEGSRLTVL.

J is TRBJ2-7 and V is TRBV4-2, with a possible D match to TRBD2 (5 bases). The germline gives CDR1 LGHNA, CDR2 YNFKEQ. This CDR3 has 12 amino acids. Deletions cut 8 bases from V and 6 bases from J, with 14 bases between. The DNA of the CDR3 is TGTGCCAGCGAGGACCACACTAGCGAGCAGTACTTC. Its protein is CASEDHTSEQYF.

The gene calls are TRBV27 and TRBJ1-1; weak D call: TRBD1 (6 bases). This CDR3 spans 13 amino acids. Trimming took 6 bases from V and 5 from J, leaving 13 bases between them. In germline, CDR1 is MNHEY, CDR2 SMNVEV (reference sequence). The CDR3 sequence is CASRLGGGTEAFF. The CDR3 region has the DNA TGTGCCAGCAGGTTAGGGGGGGGTACTGAAGCTTTCTTT.

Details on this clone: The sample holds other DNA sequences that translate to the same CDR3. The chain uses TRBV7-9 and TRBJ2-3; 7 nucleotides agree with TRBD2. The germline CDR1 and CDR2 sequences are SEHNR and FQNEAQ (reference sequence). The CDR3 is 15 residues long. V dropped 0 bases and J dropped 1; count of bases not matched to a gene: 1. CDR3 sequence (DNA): TGTGCCAGCAGCTTAGCGAGCGGGGGCACAGATACGCAGTATTTT. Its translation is CASSLASGGTDTQYF.

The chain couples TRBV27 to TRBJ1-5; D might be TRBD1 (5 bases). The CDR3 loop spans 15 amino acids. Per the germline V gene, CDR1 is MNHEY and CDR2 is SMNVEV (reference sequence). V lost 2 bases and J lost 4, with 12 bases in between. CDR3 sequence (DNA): TGTGCCAGCAGTTTAGGGGGGGGGTTTAATCAGCCCCAGCATTTT. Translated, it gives CASSLGGGFNQPQHF.

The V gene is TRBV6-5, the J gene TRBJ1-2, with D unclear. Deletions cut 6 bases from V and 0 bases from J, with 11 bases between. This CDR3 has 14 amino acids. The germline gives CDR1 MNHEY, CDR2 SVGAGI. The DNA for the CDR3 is TGTGCCAGCAGACTAGACGCTACTAACTATGGCTACACCTTC. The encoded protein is CASRLDATNYGYTF.

Here the CDR3 DNA reads TGTGCCAGCAGCTTAGATCAAAGGAGAGGTGGACAGCCCCAGCATTTT. Protein sequence: CASSLDQRRGGQPQHF. The V gene is TRBV11-3, the J gene TRBJ1-5, with D unresolved. Germline CDR1 reads SGHNT; CDR2 reads YENEEA. The CDR3 totals 16 residues. The V end was cut by 0 bases, the J end by 7 bases, with 16 bases between.

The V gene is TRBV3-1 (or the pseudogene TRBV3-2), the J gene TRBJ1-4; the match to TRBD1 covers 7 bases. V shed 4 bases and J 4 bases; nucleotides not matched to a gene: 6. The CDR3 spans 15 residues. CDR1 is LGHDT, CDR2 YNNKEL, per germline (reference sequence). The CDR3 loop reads CASSPGQEDNEKLFF. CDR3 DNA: TGTGCCAGCAGCCCAGGACAGGAGGATAATGAAAAACTGTTTTTT.

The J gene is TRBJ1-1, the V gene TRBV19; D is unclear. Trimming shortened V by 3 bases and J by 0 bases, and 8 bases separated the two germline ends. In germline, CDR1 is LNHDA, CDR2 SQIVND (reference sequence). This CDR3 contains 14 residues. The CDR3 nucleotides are TGTGCCAGTAGTATTGTACACATGAACACTGAAGCTTTCTTT. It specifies CASSIVHMNTEAFF.

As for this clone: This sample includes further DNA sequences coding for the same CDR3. This chain's CDR3 is CASSPGQGTYGYTF. CDR3 DNA sequence: TGTGCCAGCTCACCTGGACAGGGGACTTATGGCTACACCTTC. The J gene is TRBJ1-2, the V gene TRBV18; 9 nucleotides match TRBD1. The CDR3 spans 14 residues. Germline V gene sequence: CDR1 KGHSH, CDR2 LQKENI. V shed 3 bases and J 5 bases; nucleotides not matched to a gene: 4.

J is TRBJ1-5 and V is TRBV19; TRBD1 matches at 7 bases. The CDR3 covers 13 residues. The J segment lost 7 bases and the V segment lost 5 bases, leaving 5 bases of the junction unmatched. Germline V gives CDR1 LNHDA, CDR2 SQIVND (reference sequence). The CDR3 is CASSRQGWQPQHF. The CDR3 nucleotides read TGTGCCAGTAGTCGACAGGGTTGGCAGCCCCAGCATTTT.

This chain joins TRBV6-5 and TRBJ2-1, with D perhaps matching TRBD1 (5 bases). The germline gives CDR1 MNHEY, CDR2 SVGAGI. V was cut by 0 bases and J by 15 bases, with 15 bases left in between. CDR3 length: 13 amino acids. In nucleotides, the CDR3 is TGTGCCAGCAGTTACTCGCCTAGGGGAAAGGGGTTCTTC. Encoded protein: CASSYSPRGKGFF.

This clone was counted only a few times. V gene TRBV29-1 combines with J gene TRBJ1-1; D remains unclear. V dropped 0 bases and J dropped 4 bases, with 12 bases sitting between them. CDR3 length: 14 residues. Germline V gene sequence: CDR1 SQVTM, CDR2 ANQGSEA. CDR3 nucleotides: TGCAGCGTTGAAGAGGAGGGTTGGAGCACTGAAGCTTTCTTT. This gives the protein CSVEEEGWSTEAFF.

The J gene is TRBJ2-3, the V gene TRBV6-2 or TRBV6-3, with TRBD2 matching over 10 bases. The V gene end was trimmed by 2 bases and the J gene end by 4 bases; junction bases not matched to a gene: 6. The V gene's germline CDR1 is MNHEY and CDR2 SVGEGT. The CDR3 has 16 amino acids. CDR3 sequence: CASSYGLAGVADTQYF. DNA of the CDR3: TGTGCCAGCAGTTACGGGCTAGCGGGGGTCGCAGATACGCAGTATTTT.